This T cell receptor beta chain was documented in a study of blood T cell repertoires in COVID-19. Whole-study context: The analysed material was cDNA or gDNA that came from T cells, B-cell-depleted T cells, or PBMCs.

This clone was seen many times. Germline CDR1 is MNHEY and CDR2 is SVGEGT. V was clipped by 6 bases and J by 0 bases, with 15 bases between them. The CDR3 length is 15 residues. Authors' methods: Researchers report that nucleated cell counts were estimated from reference gene primer amplification. TCRdb's table, derived via immunoSEQ multiplex PCR, lists solely in-frame clones and lacks some. The DNA was the basis for D and trimming; V, J and clone size are from that table. Here the sample spans some 300,000 clones, over 90% being singletons. Clinical history as reported by participants underpinned cohort assignment. A case of COVID-19 had been met by exposed participants within 2 weeks before study entry.

The V and J genes are TRBV6-2 or TRBV6-3 and TRBJ2-7, with D maybe TRBD1 (6 bases). This TCR derives from a woman aged 30 to 39 who had been exposed to COVID-19. The sample consisted of PBMCs or T cells enriched from blood (not recorded which). The CDR3 DNA is TGTGCCAGCAGCATTGGGACAATCATCTCCTACGAGCAGTACTTC. As protein: CASSIGTIISYEQYF.